Listed below are T cell receptor beta chains from one sample, sequenced in a study of T cells after posttransplantation cyclophosphamide. Produced via immunoSEQ multiplex PCR; TCRdb's table is partial and in-frame only. The table records some 49,000 clones, roughly 92% of them present only once. Specimen: PBMCs. The source of these receptors is a woman between 45 and 60 years old in good health and a related stem cell transplant donor. Both conserved end residues are part of each CDR3. D genes are given only for firm matches. Rows give clone size only sometimes, using once, few, many, or a class for an expanded clone.

v_call	clone_size	j_call	d_call	cdr3_nt	cdr3_aa
TRBV5-1	once	TRBJ2-3	.	TGCGCCAGCAGCTTGCCCCAGCGGTTTAGCACAGATACGCAGTATTTT	CASSLPQRFSTDTQYF
TRBV10-1	few	TRBJ1-1	.	TGCGCCAGCAGTGAGTCCAAAACACTGAACACTGAAGCTTTCTTT	CASSESKTLNTEAFF
TRBV14	.	TRBJ1-5	.	TGTGCCAGCAGCCAAGAAGGGGGACCGATCAATCAGCCCCAGCATTTT	CASSQEGGPINQPQHF
TRBV2	.	TRBJ2-7	TRBD2	TGTGCCAGCACAACCGGACTAGCGGAGCTCTACGAGCAGTACTTC	CASTTGLAELYEQYF
TRBV11-2	.	TRBJ2-2	.	TGTGCCAGCAGGCTAGGACTATGGGCGAACACCGGGGAGCTGTTTTTT	CASRLGLWANTGELFF
TRBV19	.	TRBJ2-5	TRBD1	TGTGCCAGTAGCAAACCTGGACAGGGACAAGAGACCCAGTACTTC	CASSKPGQGQETQYF
TRBV13	.	TRBJ2-3	TRBD1	TGTGCCAGCAGCATGGGACAGGGGACGATAACGCAGTATTTT	CASSMGQGTITQYF
TRBV4-1	.	TRBJ1-2	.	TGCGCCAGCAGCCAAGATCCCGCAGTCCCCTATGGCTACACCTTC	CASSQDPAVPYGYTF
TRBV2	.	TRBJ1-4	.	TGTGCCAGCAGTGAGCGCGGTGAAAAACTGTTTTTT	CASSERGEKLFF
TRBV5-1	.	TRBJ2-7	.	TGCGCCAGCAGCTTGGAACCAGCGGACTTCTACGAGCAGTACTTC	CASSLEPADFYEQYF
TRBV28	.	TRBJ1-1	.	TGTGCCAGCAGTTTAACTCGGACTGAAGCTTTCTTT	CASSLTRTEAFF